The next 15 T cell receptor beta chains were all read from a single sample in a study of T-cell memory formation after mild COVID-19. Using its own MiXCR run on the 5' RACE reads, TCRdb lists one record per CDR3 protein. The sample consists of 200,000 to 250,000 distinct CDR3 sequences, about a sixth of them appearing once. Sequenced sample: PBMCs or a T cell subset sorted from them (not recorded which). All receptors come from a man aged 18 to 29 who had mild COVID-19 (a few samples of this study predate the infection). Cell type and time point are not known.

The chain uses TRBV5-6 and TRBJ2-7; D tentatively fits TRBD1 or TRBD2 (6 bases each). Germline-derived CDR1 and CDR2 are SGHDT and YYEEEE. The V end lost 4 bases, the J end lost 6 bases, and 14 bases lay between the germline ends. The CDR3 totals 13 residues. The CDR3 DNA reads as TGTGCCAGCAGCCTGTCGGGGGCGGCCGAGCAGTACGTC. Translation: CASSLSGAAEQYV.

This clonotype was detected a few times. The rearrangement links TRBV29-1 to TRBJ2-3, with D possibly TRBD2 on 5 matching bases. The V gene lost 6 bases and the J gene lost 6 bases, with 13 bases spanning the gap. CDR1 is SQVTM and CDR2 is ANQGSEA in the germline V gene. This CDR3 spans 12 amino acids. CDR3 DNA sequence: TGCAGCGTGGGGATGACGGGGGATACGCAGTATTTT. Protein product: CSVGMTGDTQYF.

The chain uses TRBV18 and TRBJ2-7; D is possibly TRBD2 (6 bases). CDR1 and CDR2 from the germline V gene are KGHSH and LQKENI. The CDR3 is 19 amino acids. V lost 2 bases, J lost 5 bases, and 28 bases lay in between. The CDR3 region is CASSPGLREGLGYSNEQYF. The CDR3 nucleotides are TGTGCCAGCTCACCAGGTCTACGAGAGGGACTCGGATATAGTAACGAGCAGTACTTC.

This clonotype was detected only a few times. V and J are TRBV5-1 and TRBJ2-7, with D hard to call. The CDR3 is made up of 15 amino acids. Trimming left V 2 bases short and J 0 bases short, with 12 bases between. CDR1 SGHRS and CDR2 YFSETQ come from the germline V gene. CDR3: CASSFTSPPSYEQYF. CDR3 nucleotide sequence: TGCGCCAGCAGCTTTACCTCGCCCCCCTCCTACGAGCAGTACTTC.

Only a few counts were recorded for this clonotype. This chain links TRBV7-8 with TRBJ2-2, with TRBD1 matching 7 bases. The CDR3 is 15 residues long. Per germline, CDR1 SGHVS and CDR2 FQNEAQ. Germline trimming cut 2 bases from V and 1 base from J; bases unmatched to any gene: 1. CDR3 amino acids: CASSLYRGNTGELFF. In DNA form, the CDR3 reads TGTGCCAGCAGCTTATACAGGGGGAACACCGGGGAGCTGTTTTTT.

In this sample, this clonotype turned up a few times. This rearrangement joins TRBV13 to TRBJ1-1; D unresolved. V dropped 2 bases and J dropped 1 base, with 8 bases sitting between them. The V gene's germline CDR1 is PRHDT and CDR2 FYEKMQ (reference sequence). The CDR3 covers 14 residues. CDR3 sequence (DNA): TGTGCCAGCAGCTTACGACGGGGGAACACTGAAGCTTTCTTT. It encodes CASSLRRGNTEAFF.

The genes are TRBV10-3 and TRBJ2-1; TRBD2 matches 7 bases. The CDR3 spans 16 residues. The germline V gene has CDR1 ENHRY and CDR2 SYGVKD. After removal of 2 bases from V and 5 bases from J, the junction contained 9 bases not matched to a gene. CDR3 bases: TGTGCCATCAGTGAGAGGCGGGGAGGGCCGAACAATGAGCAGTTCTTC. Its translation: CAISERRGGPNNEQFF.

This clonotype turned up a few times. This chain connects TRBV5-6 to TRBJ2-3; tentatively, D is TRBD2 (5 bases). CDR1 is SGHDT and CDR2 is YYEEEE in the germline V gene. V was cut by 7 bases and J by 2 bases, with 14 bases left in between. The length of the CDR3 is 14 residues. CDR3 loop: CASANGGITDTQYF. The CDR3 nucleotides read TGTGCCAGCGCAAACGGAGGCATCACAGATACGCAGTATTTT.

There are many counts of this clonotype. The V gene is TRBV7-2, the J gene TRBJ2-4, with TRBD1 as a possible D gene (6 bases). CDR3 length: 15 residues. V was clipped by 6 bases and J by 0 bases, with 12 bases between them. Germline-derived CDR1 and CDR2 are SGHTA and FQGNSA. For the CDR3, the DNA is TGTGCCAGCAGATCAACAGGGCTAGCCAAAAACATTCAGTACTTC. Protein sequence: CASRSTGLAKNIQYF.

At least ten counts were recorded for this clonotype. The chain is built from TRBV29-1 and TRBJ1-2; D is ambiguous. The CDR3 runs to 12 residues. The germline CDR1 and CDR2 sequences are SQVTM and ANQGSEA. V was trimmed by 0 bases and J by 9 bases, leaving 11 bases between them. The CDR3 protein is CSVEEQPLRYTF. The CDR3 region has the DNA TGCAGCGTTGAAGAACAGCCCCTGCGCTACACCTTC.

This clonotype has only a few counts. This chain links TRBV12-3 or TRBV12-4 with TRBJ1-3, with 10 bases identical to TRBD1. The V gene end was trimmed by 5 bases and the J gene end by 6 bases; junction bases not matched to a gene: 7. The CDR3 is made up of 15 amino acids. The CDR3 loop reads CASSLWTGGLNTIYF. In nucleotides, the CDR3 is TGTGCCAGCAGTCTATGGACAGGGGGTTTAAACACCATATATTTT.

The table lists this clonotype with a few counts. CDR3: CASSPQMGTEAFF. The DNA of the CDR3 is TGTGCCAGCAGTCCGCAAATGGGCACTGAAGCTTTCTTT. The J gene is TRBJ1-1, the V gene TRBV12-3 or TRBV12-4; the D is unclear. Trimming took 5 bases from V and 4 from J, leaving 11 bases between them. This CDR3 contains 13 residues.

The chain couples TRBV24-1 to TRBJ2-5; tentative D call: TRBD2 (6 bases). This CDR3 is built from 13 residues. Trimming took off 4 bases at V and 5 bases at J, with 10 bases between the two ends. Germline loops: CDR1 KGHDR, CDR2 SFDVKD. The CDR3 nucleotides are TGTGCCACCAGTGAATCGGGGGTTGAGACCCAGTACTTC. Its translation is CATSESGVETQYF.

The chain has TRBV5-5 and TRBJ2-4, with D unresolved. From germline, CDR1 is SGHKS and CDR2 YYEKEE (reference sequence). The CDR3 loop spans 13 amino acids. V was cut by 2 bases and J by 0 bases, with 3 bases left in between. CDR3 sequence: CASSFLAKNIQYF. The CDR3 nucleotides read TGTGCCAGCAGCTTCCTAGCCAAAAACATTCAGTACTTC.

This clonotype came up once. V is TRBV12-3 or TRBV12-4 and J is TRBJ1-5, with D uncertain. V lost 1 base to trimming and J lost 2 bases, with 9 bases between them. The CDR3 extends over 15 amino acids. The CDR3 loop reads CASSLVGSGNQPQHF. In nucleotides, the CDR3 is TGTGCCAGCAGTTTAGTTGGGTCGGGCAATCAGCCCCAGCATTTT.